This T cell receptor beta chain was captured by sequencing in a study of T cell repertoires in cytomegalovirus infection. About the research overall: CMV infection and matching HLA type were both indicated by public TCR beta signatures.

A note on this clonotype: Its antigen is as yet unknown.

General study results and limits: Of the TCR beta families, the public ones yielded a cumulative frequency that identified carriers of CMV plus the relevant HLA.

There are 16 residues in the CDR3. V lost 4 bases, J lost 6 bases, and 8 bases stayed unmatched. Looked up from germline, CDR1 is MNHEY and CDR2 is SMNVEV (reference sequence). MiXCR, applied by TCRdb to the reads, yields one record per CDR3 protein. The sample yields around 100,000 distinct CDR3 sequences, 42% seen once. Sequencing was performed on CD8+ T cells from cultured PBMCs, taken from culture after CMV antigen stimulation. The origin of this receptor is a human donor in good health (CMV status not recorded). Some clones in this sample may be carry-over from other donors' samples. The chain is built from TRBV27 and TRBJ2-1, with 11 bases lining up with TRBD2. DNA for the CDR3: TGTGCCAGCAGTTCTTTACTAGCGGGGGTACGCAATGAGCAGTTCTTC. Translation: CASSSLLAGVRNEQFF.